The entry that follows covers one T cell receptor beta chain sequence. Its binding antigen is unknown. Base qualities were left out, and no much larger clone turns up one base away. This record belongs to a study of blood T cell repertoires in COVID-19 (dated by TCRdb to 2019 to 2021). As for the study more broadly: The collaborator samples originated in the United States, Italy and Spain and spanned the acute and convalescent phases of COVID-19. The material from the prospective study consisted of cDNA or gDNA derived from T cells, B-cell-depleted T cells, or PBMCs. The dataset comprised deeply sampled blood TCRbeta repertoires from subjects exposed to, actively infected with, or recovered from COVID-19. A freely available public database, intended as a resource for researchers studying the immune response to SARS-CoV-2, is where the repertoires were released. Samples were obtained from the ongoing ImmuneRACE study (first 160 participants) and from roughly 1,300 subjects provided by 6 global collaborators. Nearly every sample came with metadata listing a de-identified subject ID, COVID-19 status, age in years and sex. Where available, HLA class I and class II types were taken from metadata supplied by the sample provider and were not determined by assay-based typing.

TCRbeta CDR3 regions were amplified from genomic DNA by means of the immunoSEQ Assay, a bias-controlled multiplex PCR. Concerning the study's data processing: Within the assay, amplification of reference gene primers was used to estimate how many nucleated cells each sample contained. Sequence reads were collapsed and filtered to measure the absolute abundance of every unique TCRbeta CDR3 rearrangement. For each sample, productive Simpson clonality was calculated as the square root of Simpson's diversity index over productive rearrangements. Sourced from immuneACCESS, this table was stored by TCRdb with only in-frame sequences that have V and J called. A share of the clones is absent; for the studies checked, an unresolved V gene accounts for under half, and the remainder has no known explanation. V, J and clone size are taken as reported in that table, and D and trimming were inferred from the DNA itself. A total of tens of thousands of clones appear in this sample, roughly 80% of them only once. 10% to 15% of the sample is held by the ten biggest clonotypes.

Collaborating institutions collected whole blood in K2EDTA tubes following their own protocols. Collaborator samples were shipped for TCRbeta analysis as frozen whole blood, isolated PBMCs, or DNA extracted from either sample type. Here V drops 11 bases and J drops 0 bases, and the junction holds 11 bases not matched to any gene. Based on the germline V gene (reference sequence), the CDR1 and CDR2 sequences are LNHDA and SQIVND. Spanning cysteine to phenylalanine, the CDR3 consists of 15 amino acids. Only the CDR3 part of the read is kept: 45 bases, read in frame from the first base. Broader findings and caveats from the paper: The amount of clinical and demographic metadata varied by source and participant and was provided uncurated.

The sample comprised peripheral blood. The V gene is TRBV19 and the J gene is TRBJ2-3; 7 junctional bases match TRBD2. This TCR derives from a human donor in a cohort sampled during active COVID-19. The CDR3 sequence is CAGSSGGGSTDTQYF. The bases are TGTGCCGGCTCATCGGGCGGGGGAAGCACAGATACGCAGTATTTT.